The 17 T cell receptor beta chains given below trace back to one sample, sequenced in a study of blood T cell repertoires in COVID-19. Libraries were prepared by immunoSEQ multiplex PCR; TCRdb keeps only in-frame clonotypes and omits some of them. The data contain 280,000 or so clones, 85% to 90% of them singletons. What was sequenced was peripheral blood. These receptors originate from a human donor in a cohort sampled during active COVID-19.

The rearrangement uses TRBV11-1 and TRBJ2-1; 8 bases are a match to TRBD1. Trimming cost V 5 bases and J 2 bases; bases outside gene matches: 8. CDR1 is SGHAT, CDR2 FQDESV, per germline (reference sequence). The CDR3 runs 16 residues. CDR3 protein: CASSRGRDRTYNEQFF. CDR3 sequence (DNA): TGTGCCAGCAGCCGAGGTCGGGACAGGACCTACAATGAGCAGTTCTTC.

The rearrangement joins TRBV21-1 to TRBJ2-7; the D call TRBD2 from the table was never checked on the DNA. TRBV21-1 constitutes a pseudogene. The CDR3 consists of 17 residues. The CDR3 loop is CASSKGSRLAGVIEQYF. The CDR3 DNA reads as TGTGCCAGCAGCAAAGGATCCAGACTAGCGGGAGTTATCGAGCAGTACTTC.

The V call is TRBV19, the J call TRBJ1-2; 9 bases agree with TRBD1. V was clipped by 3 bases and J by 4 bases; unmatched bases: 3. Germline V gene lookup returns CDR1 LNHDA and CDR2 SQIVND (reference sequence). There are 14 residues in the CDR3. The CDR3 region has the DNA TGTGCCAGTAGTATGGCGGGACAGGGCTATGGCTACACCTTC. Its protein is CASSMAGQGYGYTF.

This clone appeared once. The chain joins TRBV5-1 to TRBJ1-1, with D hard to call. The CDR3 contains 13 residues. The V end was cut by 2 bases, the J end by 7 bases, with 12 bases between. From germline, CDR1 is SGHRS and CDR2 YFSETQ. CDR3 nucleotide sequence: TGCGCCAGCAGCTTTAGGGAACGGGGTGAAGCTTTCTTT. It is translated as CASSFRERGEAFF.

This clone was seen only a few times. The V call is TRBV5-1, the J call TRBJ1-2; tentatively, D is TRBD1 (6 bases). The CDR3 extends over 14 amino acids. V lost 4 bases to trimming and J lost 4 bases, with 14 bases between them. Germline CDR1 reads SGHRS; CDR2 reads YFSETQ. CDR3 protein: CASSPPRGGYGYTF. DNA of the CDR3: TGCGCCAGCAGCCCGCCCCGAGGGGGCTATGGCTACACCTTC.

This chain joins TRBV12-5 and TRBJ2-7; TRBD1 is a possible D gene (5 bases). The CDR3 is 11 residues long. V was trimmed by 6 bases and J by 13 bases, leaving 16 bases between them. Germline V gene data show CDR1 as LGHNT and CDR2 as FRNRAP. The CDR3, as DNA: TGTGCTAGTGGCACCTGGGCAGGGCAATACTTC. This codes for CASGTWAGQYF.

The chain recombines TRBV6-6 with TRBJ1-5, with a tentative D call TRBD1 (5 bases). The CDR3 has 15 amino acids. Germline V gene data show CDR1 as MNHNY and CDR2 as SVGAGI (reference sequence). Trimming took off 5 bases at V and 0 bases at J, with 11 bases between the two ends. The DNA for the CDR3 is TGTGCCAGCAGTAGTTCAGGGATTAGCAATCAGCCCCAGCATTTT. Protein sequence: CASSSSGISNQPQHF.

The J gene is TRBJ2-2, the V gene TRBV5-4; D remains unclear. The CDR3 spans 14 residues. With 4 bases removed from V and 3 bases from J, the gap between germline ends came to 10 bases. In germline, CDR1 is SGHNT, CDR2 YYREEE (reference sequence). Here the CDR3 reads CASSPTVHTGELFF. The CDR3 nucleotides read TGTGCCAGCAGCCCCACAGTGCACACCGGGGAGCTGTTTTTT.

V usage is TRBV6-5 and J usage is TRBJ1-2, with TRBD1 matching over 10 bases. This CDR3 comprises 13 residues. Germline assignment: CDR1 MNHEY and CDR2 SVGAGI. V shed 5 bases and J 7 bases; nucleotides not matched to a gene: 4. The DNA of the CDR3 is TGTGCCAGCAGTCGACAGGGGGCGCCTGGCTACACCTTC. Protein: CASSRQGAPGYTF.

DNA of the CDR3: TGTGCCAGCACCCAGACGGGGAAGTGGGACGAGCAGTACTTC. This codes for CASTQTGKWDEQYF. The genes are TRBV6-5 and TRBJ2-7, with D perhaps matching TRBD2 (5 bases). The ends were cut back, 7 bases at V and 5 bases at J, with 18 bases in the middle. The CDR3 runs to 14 residues. The germline gives CDR1 MNHEY, CDR2 SVGAGI.

This clone was seen a few times. The V gene is TRBV5-5, the J gene TRBJ1-1; D is undetermined. This CDR3 is built from 13 residues. The V end lost 0 bases, the J end lost 11 bases, and 14 bases lay between the germline ends. Per the germline V gene, CDR1 is SGHKS and CDR2 is YYEKEE (reference sequence). This CDR3 is CASSLGTEIRAFF. CDR3 bases: TGTGCCAGCAGCTTGGGCACAGAGATTCGGGCTTTCTTT.

The chain links TRBV4-2 to TRBJ1-3; a weak D match, TRBD1 (5 bases). The CDR3 totals 19 residues. Trimming pared 4 bases from V and 0 bases from J, leaving 22 bases between. Germline loops: CDR1 LGHNA, CDR2 YNFKEQ. The CDR3 sequence is CASSPGGPWTRASGNTIYF. CDR3 DNA sequence: TGTGCCAGCAGCCCCGGTGGCCCTTGGACAAGGGCCTCTGGAAACACCATATATTTT.

The gene calls are TRBV7-9 and TRBJ2-1; the match to TRBD2 covers 8 bases. Germline V gene sequence: CDR1 SEHNR, CDR2 FQNEAQ (reference sequence). The CDR3 spans 14 residues. The V and J ends lost 6 bases and 10 bases, in that order; junction bases with no gene match: 11. The CDR3, as DNA: TGTGCCAGCAGTTTTTCAGCGGGAGTGAACGAGCAGTTCTTC. It yields the protein CASSFSAGVNEQFF.

J is TRBJ2-3 and V is TRBV7-9; 9 nucleotides agree with TRBD2. In germline, CDR1 is SEHNR, CDR2 FQNEAQ (reference sequence). The CDR3 loop spans 16 amino acids. Trimming took 3 bases from V and 6 from J; bases not matched to a gene: 10. Here the CDR3 reads CASSFRVSGRSDTQYF. CDR3 in DNA: TGTGCCAGCAGCTTCCGGGTTAGCGGGAGATCGGATACGCAGTATTTT.

This clone has at least ten counts. This chain joins TRBV7-9 and TRBJ1-5; D might be TRBD1 (5 bases). Trimming left V 8 bases short and J 6 bases short, with 17 bases between. Per germline, CDR1 SEHNR and CDR2 FQNEAQ (reference sequence). The CDR3 has 14 residues. The CDR3 DNA is TGTGCCAGCTCGTCCGGGGGTGATTTTCAGCCCCAGCATTTT. Its translation: CASSSGGDFQPQHF.

V gene TRBV20-1 combines with J gene TRBJ2-1, with TRBD2 identical over 12 bases. The CDR3 runs to 18 residues. The V segment lost 3 bases and the J segment 1 base; nucleotides outside the gene matches: 10. Looked up from germline, CDR1 is DFQATT and CDR2 is SNEGSKA (reference sequence). Here the CDR3 DNA reads TGCAGTGCTAGTTCAGGGACTAGCGGGCGAAGGTCCTACAATGAGCAGTTCTTC. It specifies CSASSGTSGRRSYNEQFF.

Here the CDR3 DNA reads TGTGCCAGCAGTTCTGTCGGGGCGGGAGCGCTCTCCTACAATGAGCAGTTCTTC. It is translated as CASSSVGAGALSYNEQFF. The rearrangement joins TRBV28 to TRBJ2-1; 7 bases line up with TRBD2. J was trimmed by 0 bases and V by 4 bases; bases with no gene match: 12. CDR3 length: 18 amino acids. The germline V gene has CDR1 MDHEN and CDR2 SYDVKM.